The sequence of this TCR beta chain was determined in a study of tumor and adjacent non-tumor tissue in lung cancer (dated by TCRdb to 2016 to 2019). At the level of the whole study: Of the cohort, more than ten patients had adenocarcinoma, 2 had squamous cell carcinoma and 1 had small cell lung cancer. The roughly 15 enrolled patients, of whom 10 were men and 5 were women, were aged roughly 30 to 85 years and were diagnosed with TNM stage I to III disease. Sequencing generated a total of 125,075,908 productive TCRbeta reads, averaging approximately 3.8 million reads per sample. Bulk TCRbeta repertoires were compared between lung tumor tissue and matched distant non-tumor lung tissue obtained from under 18 lung cancer patients. For each patient, one tumor sample and one normal lung sample were taken, giving approximately 33 paired specimens that underwent TCRbeta CDR3 sequencing. The study at large found these results: Only about 15 patients were in the cohort, and the authors stated that larger samples and more detailed clinical data are needed. Significantly higher TCR diversity was found in younger patients, and higher tumor TCR diversity was associated with shorter overall and disease-free survival. Because peripheral blood was not sequenced, the blood TCRbeta repertoires of the lung cancer patients in the study went unexamined. Tumor tissue showed significantly higher TCR diversity (inverse Simpson) than normal lung tissue, at roughly 430 vs 170 (P = 0.0075, Mann-Whitney U test). A significantly larger cumulative share of the repertoire was made up by the top 100 clones in normal lung than in tumor tissue. The sequencing platform is not named in the methods, and unique molecular identifiers are not mentioned.

This clonotype came up a few times. Its antigen remains undetermined. This may arise from a read error, as a much more abundant clone is one base away. RNA was isolated from bulk, unsorted tissue, and RNA quality was assessed with a NanoDrop ND-1000 and an Agilent 2100. Donors were newly diagnosed lung cancer patients admitted for thoracic surgery in China between August and November 2014, without prior chemotherapy. The study excluded patients who had received radiotherapy or chemotherapy before or who had another cancer at the same time. Surgical tissue pieces of roughly 1-2 cm3 were preserved in RNAlater solution and stored at -80 °C until use. The library was prepared using multiplex PCR. Instrument used: Illumina HiSeq 2500. TCRbeta libraries were constructed through three rounds of nested PCR with primers (Table S4) according to protocols adapted from ARM-PCR. Before sequencing, PCR products in the 200-500 bp range were cut out of the gel and cleaned up using the QIAquick gel extraction kit. Per the original workflow: Reads were cleaned with Trimmomatic, merged with FLASH into complete CDR3 sequences, and assigned to V(D)J germline segments with MiTCR. Clonal diversity was calculated as the inverse Simpson's index using VDJtools. In-frame sequences lacking a premature stop codon were counted as productive reads. TCRdb handled the public reads itself, with Q25 trimming in fastp and clone calling in MiXCR, and kept productive beta chains. Each CDR3 protein gets just one entry, which takes the most common genes and DNA from the rows behind it. TCRdb's processing, not the study's, gives the V and J calls here. This sample comprises approximately 100,000 distinct CDR3 sequences, roughly 73% of them detected only once. The ten largest clones take up about 39% of the sample.

Spanning cysteine to phenylalanine, the CDR3 consists of 13 amino acids. Here the CDR3 DNA is all that survives: 39 bases in frame from base 1. CDR1 and CDR2 (DFQATT, SNEGSKA) derive from the germline V gene (reference sequence). Recombination joined TRBV20-1 with TRBJ1-4; 9 nucleotides in the junction match TRBD1. The source is a woman in her sixties with non-small cell lung cancer. The source material was lung tumor tissue. The sequenced DNA is TGCAGTACTAGAGACAGGGGGAGTGAAAAACTGTTTTTT. This translates into CSTRDRGSEKLFF.